This TCR beta chain was observed in a study of siplizumab effects on memory and regulatory T cells. Some clones are missing from TCRdb's copy, which holds only in-frame ones; the method was immunoSEQ multiplex PCR. The top ten clones hold around 1.6% of a sample with over 80,000 clones, roughly 89% of them seen once. Germline lookup yields CDR1 SGHNT and CDR2 YYREEE (reference sequence). Trimming left V 0 bases short and J 2 bases short, with 9 bases between. There are 14 residues in the CDR3. Input material: Tregs sorted from blood. This receptor was identified in a human donor in good health. The rearrangement uses TRBV5-4 and TRBJ2-7; D possibly corresponds to TRBD2 (6 bases). DNA for the CDR3: TGTGCCAGCAGCTTGGGGGGGAGGCCCTACGAGCAGTACTTC. It yields the protein CASSLGGRPYEQYF.